The 32 T cell receptor beta chains in this list originate from one sample, sequenced in a study of blood T cell repertoires in COVID-19. Produced via immunoSEQ multiplex PCR; TCRdb's table is partial and in-frame only. The sample carries roughly 200,000 clones, 65% to 85% recorded once. Sequences were obtained from peripheral blood. These receptors all come from a woman in her twenties or thirties with COVID-19, enrolled during active disease.

The rearrangement joins TRBV9 to TRBJ1-1; 7 positions agree with TRBD1. CDR3 length: 15 amino acids. The germline V gene encodes CDR1 SGDLS and CDR2 YYNGEE. V shed 0 bases and J 1 base; nucleotides not matched to a gene: 3. CDR3 residues: CASSVDWTGNTEAFF. CDR3 in DNA: TGTGCCAGCAGCGTAGATTGGACAGGGAACACTGAAGCTTTCTTT.

V gene TRBV29-1 combines with J gene TRBJ1-1, with D unclear. The CDR3 sequence is 14 residues long. Germline-derived CDR1 and CDR2 are SQVTM and ANQGSEA. Trimming took off 3 bases at V and 0 bases at J, with 11 bases between the two ends. CDR3 bases: TGCAGCGTTGATTCCGGGGTGTTGAACACTGAAGCTTTCTTT. This sequence encodes CSVDSGVLNTEAFF.

This chain links TRBV7-3 with TRBJ2-3; possible D gene TRBD2, 5 bases. The CDR3 totals 15 residues. The V end lost 2 bases, the J end lost 2 bases, and 11 bases lay between the germline ends. Germline CDR1 is SGHTA and CDR2 is FQGTGA. CDR3 sequence (DNA): TGTGCCAGCAGCTTAGGGCTAGCTCCCACAGATACGCAGTATTTT. The encoded protein is CASSLGLAPTDTQYF.

This chain connects TRBV7-2 to TRBJ2-2; D is perhaps TRBD2 (5 bases). V lost 11 bases to trimming and J lost 0 bases, with 13 bases between them. Germline V lookup: CDR1 SGHTA, CDR2 FQGNSA. The CDR3 loop spans 14 amino acids. CDR3 amino acids: CAGGGWSNTGELFF. CDR3 DNA sequence: TGTGCCGGCGGCGGGTGGTCGAACACCGGGGAGCTGTTTTTT.

The genes are TRBV28 and TRBJ1-4; TRBD1 aligns across 9 bases. From germline, CDR1 is MDHEN and CDR2 SYDVKM. V trimming: 7 bases; J trimming: 8 bases; junction bases outside the gene matches: 8. The CDR3 is 14 residues long. Written as DNA, the CDR3 is TGTGCCAGCACTCCCGGGACAGGGCGAGAAAAACTGTTTTTT. Its translation is CASTPGTGREKLFF.

The chain has TRBV27 and TRBJ1-2; 8 bases are shared with TRBD1. The length of the CDR3 is 15 residues. V shed 4 bases and J 3 bases; nucleotides not matched to a gene: 7. Per germline, CDR1 MNHEY and CDR2 SMNVEV (reference sequence). As DNA, the CDR3 is TGTGCCAGCAGTTCCAGGACAGGGTGGGACTATGGCTACACCTTC. Encoded protein: CASSSRTGWDYGYTF.

The chain links TRBV3-1 (or the pseudogene TRBV3-2) to TRBJ2-5; the match to TRBD2 covers 9 bases. Per the germline V gene, CDR1 is LGHDT and CDR2 is YNNKEL (reference sequence). J gave up 4 bases and V 0 bases, and 15 bases lay outside the gene matches. There are 19 residues in the CDR3. In nucleotides, the CDR3 is TGTGCCAGCAGCCAAGAGTTGAGGCTAGCGGGATTCGCCGGAGAGACCCAGTACTTC. Translated, it gives CASSQELRLAGFAGETQYF.

V is TRBV10-3 and J is TRBJ1-5; 8 bases line up with TRBD1. J lost 10 bases, V lost 2 bases, and 10 bases had no gene match. The CDR3 extends over 15 amino acids. Germline CDR1 is ENHRY and CDR2 is SYGVKD. The CDR3 loop reads CAISETGQGGYPQHF. As DNA, the CDR3 is TGTGCCATCAGTGAGACAGGACAGGGAGGTTATCCCCAGCATTTT.

The chain combines TRBV30 with TRBJ1-6; D may be TRBD1 (5 bases). The length of the CDR3 is 13 residues. Germline lookup yields CDR1 GTSNPN and CDR2 SVGIG (reference sequence). Between the trimmed V and J ends, which lost 4 bases and 7 bases, there was a span of 11 bases. CDR3 loop: CAWTHQGNSPLHF. The CDR3 DNA sequence: TGTGCCTGGACCCATCAGGGCAATTCACCCCTCCACTTT.

This chain joins TRBV6-5 and TRBJ2-3; 7 nucleotides line up with TRBD1. V lost 6 bases and J lost 8; bases outside the gene matches: 11. Germline CDR1 MNHEY, CDR2 SVGAGI. The CDR3 spans 14 residues. The CDR3 reads CASSPDRAMGTQYF. The CDR3 DNA is TGTGCCAGCAGCCCAGACAGGGCCATGGGTACGCAGTATTTT.

This clone has just a few counts. This chain uses TRBV4-1 with TRBJ1-4, with TRBD1 as a possible D gene (5 bases). CDR3 length: 14 amino acids. V was shortened by 0 bases and J by 14 bases, with 16 bases between the two germline ends. Germline lookup yields CDR1 MGHRA and CDR2 YSYEKL. The CDR3 loop is CASSQDPIRGGLFF. As DNA, the CDR3 is TGCGCCAGCAGCCAAGATCCCATCCGGGGGGGTCTGTTTTTT.

This chain connects TRBV5-1 to TRBJ1-4; the match to TRBD1 covers 9 bases. This CDR3 spans 14 amino acids. The V gene's germline CDR1 is SGHRS and CDR2 YFSETQ. Trimming removed 4 bases from V and 5 bases from J; junction bases left unmatched: 3. This CDR3 reads CASSPGTGNEKLFF. The DNA of the CDR3 is TGCGCCAGCAGCCCAGGGACAGGGAATGAAAAACTGTTTTTT.

The V and J genes are TRBV7-3 and TRBJ2-1, with a possible D match to TRBD2 (5 bases). Trimming took off 2 bases at V and 7 bases at J, with 9 bases between the two ends. Germline V lookup: CDR1 SGHTA, CDR2 FQGTGA. The CDR3 consists of 13 residues. The DNA for the CDR3 is TGTGCCAGCAGCTTAGGAGGATCAAATGAGCAGTTCTTC. Its protein is CASSLGGSNEQFF.

The genes are TRBV28 and TRBJ1-2; D is ambiguous. The CDR3 runs to 12 residues. Germline V lookup: CDR1 MDHEN, CDR2 SYDVKM. Deletions cut 5 bases from V and 3 bases from J, with 7 bases between. The CDR3 sequence: CASSQFHYGYTF. As DNA, the CDR3 is TGTGCCAGCAGTCAGTTCCACTATGGCTACACCTTC.

V usage is TRBV19 and J usage is TRBJ2-3, with D perhaps matching TRBD1 (6 bases). The CDR3 contains 12 residues. Between the trimmed V and J ends, which lost 6 bases and 3 bases, there was a span of 7 bases. Germline-derived CDR1 and CDR2 are LNHDA and SQIVND (reference sequence). The CDR3 here is CASRTGTDTQYF. CDR3 DNA sequence: TGTGCCAGTAGAACAGGGACAGATACGCAGTATTTT. The full variable domain, in which reference TRBV19 and TRBJ2-3 provide the parts outside the CDR3, is DGGITQSPKYLFRKEGQNVTLSCEQNLNHDAMYWYRQDPGQGLRLIYYSQIVNDFQKGDIAEGYSVSREKKESFPLTVTSAQKNPTAFYLCASRTGTDTQYFGPGTRLTVL.

This clone was observed a handful of times. V is TRBV18 and J is TRBJ2-7; TRBD1 agrees at 7 bases. The germline V gene has CDR1 KGHSH and CDR2 LQKENI. The J segment lost 2 bases and the V segment lost 5 bases, leaving 6 bases of the junction unmatched. There are 14 residues in the CDR3. The CDR3 nucleotides are TGTGCCAGCTCAACCGGGACAGCCCCCTACGAGCAGTACTTC. As protein: CASSTGTAPYEQYF. The full variable domain, completed using reference TRBV18 and TRBJ2-7, is NAGVMQNPRHLVRRRGQEARLRCSPMKGHSHVYWYRQLPEEGLKFMVYLQKENIIDESGMPKERFSAEFPKEGPSILRIQQVVRGDSAAYFCASSTGTAPYEQYFGPGTRLTVT.

The rearrangement joins TRBV11-2 to TRBJ2-2, with unresolved D. The CDR3 length is 14 residues. The V and J ends lost 1 base and 7 bases respectively, with 10 bases between them. Germline CDR1 SGHAT, CDR2 FQNNGV. The CDR3 DNA reads TGTGCCAGCAGCTTAGTGGAGTTAGGCGGGGAGCTGTTTTTT. It encodes CASSLVELGGELFF.

V gene TRBV6-1 combines with J gene TRBJ2-2; 9 bases match TRBD2. The CDR3 is 17 residues long. V was clipped by 0 bases and J by 4 bases; unmatched bases: 6. Germline V gene sequence: CDR1 MNHNS, CDR2 SASEGT. The CDR3 DNA sequence: TGTGCCAGCAGTGAAGCGAGACTAGCGGTCGTCACCGGGGAGCTGTTTTTT. It yields the protein CASSEARLAVVTGELFF.

The chain recombines TRBV2 with TRBJ2-1; the D gene is possibly TRBD2 (6 bases). Germline CDR1 is SNHLY and CDR2 is FYNNEI. V lost 8 bases to trimming and J lost 7 bases, with 18 bases between them. The CDR3 consists of 14 residues. The CDR3 spells CASRGRSPWNEQFF. For the CDR3, the DNA is TGTGCCAGCCGTGGGAGGTCCCCCTGGAATGAGCAGTTCTTC.

J is TRBJ2-7 and V is TRBV2; 7 bases match TRBD1. The CDR3 extends over 15 amino acids. Germline CDR1 reads SNHLY; CDR2 reads FYNNEI. Germline trimming cut 6 bases from V and 4 bases from J; bases unmatched to any gene: 12. In DNA, the CDR3 is TGTGCCAGCAGCTTCTCTCGGGACAGCTCTTACGAGCAGTACTTC. Amino acids: CASSFSRDSSYEQYF.

V is TRBV19 and J is TRBJ1-1, with TRBD1 as a possible D gene (6 bases). The germline gives CDR1 LNHDA, CDR2 SQIVND (reference sequence). This CDR3 is built from 14 residues. The V end was cut by 5 bases, the J end by 6 bases, with 16 bases between. The CDR3 loop reads CASSPNPGAAEAFF. CDR3 DNA sequence: TGTGCCAGTAGTCCCAATCCAGGGGCCGCTGAAGCTTTCTTT.

This clone was seen more than once but under ten times. The V and J genes are TRBV4-3 and TRBJ1-4; D uncertain. The CDR3 runs to 16 residues. CDR1 is LGHNA, CDR2 YSLEER, per germline. Trimming stripped 1 base from V and 0 bases from J, with 9 bases between. CDR3 bases: TGCGCCAGCAGCCAAGGGAGCGCTCCAACTAATGAAAAACTGTTTTTT. It translates to CASSQGSAPTNEKLFF.

CDR3 residues: CASREDLPPPNYGYTF. CDR3 in DNA: TGTGCCAGCAGAGAGGACTTACCACCTCCTAACTATGGCTACACCTTC. The rearrangement links TRBV28 to TRBJ1-2, with D unresolved. This CDR3 has 16 amino acids. Trimming stripped 6 bases from V and 0 bases from J, with 17 bases between. In germline, CDR1 is MDHEN, CDR2 SYDVKM.

The genes are TRBV6-6 and TRBJ2-3; 13 bases are a match to TRBD2. The CDR3 contains 19 residues. After removal of 5 bases from V and 5 bases from J, the junction contained 16 bases not matched to a gene. Germline V CDR1 and CDR2: MNHNY, SVGAGI (reference sequence). CDR3 amino acids: CASSPWGLAGTSGGDTQYF. CDR3 coding DNA: TGTGCCAGCAGTCCATGGGGACTAGCGGGAACCTCGGGGGGAGATACGCAGTATTTT.

The sample holds one count of this clone. This chain connects TRBV21-1 to TRBJ1-4. TRBV21-1 is given as a pseudogene. The CDR3 consists of 18 residues. CDR3: CASSKSDRGFATNEKLFF. The CDR3 coding sequence is TGTGCCAGCAGCAAATCAGATCGGGGATTTGCAACTAATGAAAAACTGTTTTTT.

The chain employs TRBV10-3 and TRBJ2-2, with 7 positions matching TRBD2. Germline CDR1 ENHRY, CDR2 SYGVKD. There are 19 residues in the CDR3. Trimming at V came to 6 bases and at J to 0 bases, leaving 16 bases not matched to a gene. The CDR3 coding sequence is TGTGCCATCAGGGCTCGAGCGGGAAACTCTTTGACGAACACCGGGGAGCTGTTTTTT. Its protein product is CAIRARAGNSLTNTGELFF.

The chain links TRBV24-1 to TRBJ1-2; 8 bases are a match to TRBD1. V shed 9 bases and J 7 bases; nucleotides not matched to a gene: 6. CDR1 KGHDR and CDR2 SFDVKD come from the germline V gene. This CDR3 spans 12 amino acids. CDR3 protein: CATYGTGIGYTF. In nucleotides, the CDR3 is TGTGCCACCTACGGGACAGGAATTGGCTACACCTTC.

CDR3 residues: CASSGGDSYSTDTQYF. CDR3 DNA: TGTGCCAGCAGCGGTGGGGACAGTTATAGCACAGATACGCAGTATTTT. The chain combines TRBV5-5 with TRBJ2-3; the match to TRBD1 covers 7 bases. V dropped 4 bases and J dropped 0; count of bases not matched to a gene: 8. Germline V gene data show CDR1 as SGHKS and CDR2 as YYEKEE (reference sequence). The CDR3 runs to 16 residues.

This clone was seen only once. The chain recombines TRBV13 with TRBJ1-1; D unclear. V was shortened by 4 bases and J by 0 bases, with 9 bases between the two germline ends. CDR1 and CDR2 (germline): PRHDT, FYEKMQ (reference sequence). CDR3 length equals 14 residues. The CDR3 sequence: CASSSYGLNTEAFF. DNA for the CDR3: TGTGCCAGCAGCTCTTACGGGTTGAACACTGAAGCTTTCTTT. The full variable domain, with the rest looked up from reference TRBV13 and TRBJ1-1, is AAGVIQSPRHLIKEKRETATLKCYPIPRHDTVYWYQQGPGQDPQFLISFYEKMQSDKGSIPDRFSAQQFSDYHSELNMSSLELGDSALYFCASSSYGLNTEAFFGQGTRLTVV.

This clone was detected only a few times. The genes are TRBV28 and TRBJ1-5; D is possibly TRBD1 (5 bases). The CDR3 runs 16 residues. CDR1 is MDHEN and CDR2 is SYDVKM in the germline V gene. The germline V and J ends were trimmed by 6 bases and 0 bases, with 15 bases remaining between them. DNA for the CDR3: TGTGCCAGCAGATTCGGGGGAGCAATTAGCAATCAGCCCCAGCATTTT. Translated: CASRFGGAISNQPQHF.

The V call is TRBV14, the J call TRBJ2-5; D is undetermined. V gave up 3 bases and J gave up 5 bases, with 16 bases separating them. Germline CDR1 and CDR2: SGHDN and FVKESK. This CDR3 contains 15 residues. CDR3 amino acids: CASSHIKSFPETQYF. CDR3 DNA sequence: TGTGCCAGCAGCCATATAAAAAGCTTTCCCGAGACCCAGTACTTC. The full variable domain, in which reference TRBV14 and TRBJ2-5 provide the parts outside the CDR3, is EAGVTQFPSHSVIEKGQTVTLRCDPISGHDNLYWYRRVMGKEIKFLLHFVKESKQDESGMPNNRFLAERTGGTYSTLKVQPAELEDSGVYFCASSHIKSFPETQYFGPGTRLLVL.

V usage is TRBV7-3 and J usage is TRBJ2-3, with 7 bases matching TRBD2. The CDR3 is made up of 19 amino acids. Looked up from germline, CDR1 is SGHTA and CDR2 is FQGTGA. The trim removed 5 bases at V and 3 bases at J, leaving 20 bases unmatched. CDR3 in amino acids: CASSPTGRRSGYSTDTQYF. Written as DNA, the CDR3 is TGTGCCAGCAGCCCCACCGGGAGGAGGAGCGGGTATTCGACAGATACGCAGTATTTT.